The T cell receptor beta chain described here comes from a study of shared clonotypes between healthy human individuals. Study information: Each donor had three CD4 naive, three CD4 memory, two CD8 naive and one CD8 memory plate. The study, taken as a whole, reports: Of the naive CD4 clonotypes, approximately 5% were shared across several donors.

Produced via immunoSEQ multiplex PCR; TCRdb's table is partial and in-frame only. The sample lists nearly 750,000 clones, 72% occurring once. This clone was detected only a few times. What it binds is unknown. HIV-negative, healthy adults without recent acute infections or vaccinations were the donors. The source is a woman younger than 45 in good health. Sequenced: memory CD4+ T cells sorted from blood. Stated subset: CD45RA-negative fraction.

CDR3 in amino acids: CASSGGQGLYEQYF. CDR3 bases: TGCGCCAGCAGCGGGGGACAGGGCCTCTACGAGCAGTACTTC. The chain uses TRBV5-1 and TRBJ2-7; 9 bases match TRBD1. Germline trimming cut 4 bases from V and 3 bases from J; bases unmatched to any gene: 5. Germline V gives CDR1 SGHRS, CDR2 YFSETQ. CDR3 length: 14 amino acids.